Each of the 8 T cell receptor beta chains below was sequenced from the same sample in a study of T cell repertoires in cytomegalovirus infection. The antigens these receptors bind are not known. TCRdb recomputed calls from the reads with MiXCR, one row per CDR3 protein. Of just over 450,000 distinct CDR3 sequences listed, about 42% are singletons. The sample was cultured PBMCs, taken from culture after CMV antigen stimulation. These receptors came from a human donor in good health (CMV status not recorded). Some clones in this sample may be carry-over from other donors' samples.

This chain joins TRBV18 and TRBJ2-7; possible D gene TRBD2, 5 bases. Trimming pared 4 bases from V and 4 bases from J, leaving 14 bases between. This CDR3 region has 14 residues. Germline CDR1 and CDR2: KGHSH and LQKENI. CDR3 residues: CASSRTGGEYEQYF. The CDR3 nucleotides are TGTGCCAGCTCACGGACCGGTGGGGAGTACGAGCAGTACTTC. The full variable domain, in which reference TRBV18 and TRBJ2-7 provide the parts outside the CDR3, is NAGVMQNPRHLVRRRGQEARLRCSPMKGHSHVYWYRQLPEEGLKFMVYLQKENIIDESGMPKERFSAEFPKEGPSILRIQQVVRGDSAAYFCASSRTGGEYEQYFGPGTRLTVT.

The CDR3 DNA reads TGTGCCAGCAGTCCAACAGGGGGGCCCGGGGAGCTGTTTTTT. Amino acid sequence: CASSPTGGPGELFF. V gene TRBV12-3 or TRBV12-4 combines with J gene TRBJ2-2, with 8 bases aligning to TRBD1. V lost 5 bases to trimming and J lost 6 bases; unmatched junction nucleotides: 5. CDR3 size: 14 residues.

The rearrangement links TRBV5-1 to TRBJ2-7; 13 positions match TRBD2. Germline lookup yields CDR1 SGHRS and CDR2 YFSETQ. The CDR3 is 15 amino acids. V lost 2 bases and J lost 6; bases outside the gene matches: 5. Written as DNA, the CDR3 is TGCGCCAGCAGCTTTGGACTAGCGGGAGCAAGCGAGCAGTACTTC. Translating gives CASSFGLAGASEQYF.

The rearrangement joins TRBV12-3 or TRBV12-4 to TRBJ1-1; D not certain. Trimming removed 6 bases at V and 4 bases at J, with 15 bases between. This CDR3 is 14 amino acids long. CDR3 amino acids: CASRSGDWGTEAFF. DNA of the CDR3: TGTGCCAGCAGGTCAGGAGACTGGGGCACTGAAGCTTTCTTT.

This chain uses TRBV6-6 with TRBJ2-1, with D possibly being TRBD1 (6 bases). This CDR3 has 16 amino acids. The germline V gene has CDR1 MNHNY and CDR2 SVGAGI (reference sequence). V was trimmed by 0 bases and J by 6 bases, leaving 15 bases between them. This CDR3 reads CASSYSVPPGVNEQFF. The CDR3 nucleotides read TGTGCCAGCAGTTACTCCGTGCCGCCAGGGGTCAATGAGCAGTTCTTC.

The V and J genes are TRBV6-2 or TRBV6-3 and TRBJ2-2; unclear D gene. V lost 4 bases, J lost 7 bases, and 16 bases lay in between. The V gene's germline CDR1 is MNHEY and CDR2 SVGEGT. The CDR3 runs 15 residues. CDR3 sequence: CASSFSLPRDGELFF. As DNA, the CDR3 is TGTGCCAGCAGTTTCTCCCTCCCCCGTGACGGGGAGCTGTTTTTT.

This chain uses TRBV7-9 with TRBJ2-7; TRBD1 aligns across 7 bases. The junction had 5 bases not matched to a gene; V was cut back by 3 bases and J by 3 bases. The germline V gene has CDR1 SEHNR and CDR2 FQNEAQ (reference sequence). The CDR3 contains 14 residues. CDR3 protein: CASSFRGKNYEQYF. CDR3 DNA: TGTGCCAGCAGCTTCAGGGGGAAGAACTACGAGCAGTACTTC.

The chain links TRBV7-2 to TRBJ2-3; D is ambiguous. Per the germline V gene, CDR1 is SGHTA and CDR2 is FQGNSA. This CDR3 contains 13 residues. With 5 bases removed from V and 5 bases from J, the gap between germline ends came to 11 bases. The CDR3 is CASSPTLGDTQYF. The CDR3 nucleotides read TGTGCCAGCAGCCCCACTTTGGGAGATACGCAGTATTTT.